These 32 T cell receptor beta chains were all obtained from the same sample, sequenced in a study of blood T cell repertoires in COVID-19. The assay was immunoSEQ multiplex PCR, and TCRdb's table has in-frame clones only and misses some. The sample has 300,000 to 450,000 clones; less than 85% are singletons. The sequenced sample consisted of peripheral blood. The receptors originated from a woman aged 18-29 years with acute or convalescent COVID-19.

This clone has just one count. CDR3 residues: CASSLLNPQTGGENTGELFF. For the CDR3, the DNA is TGTGCCAGCAGTTTACTTAATCCCCAAACAGGGGGGGAAAACACCGGGGAGCTGTTTTTT. The V and J genes are TRBV27 and TRBJ2-2; a weak D match, TRBD1 (8 bases). This CDR3 contains 20 residues. Germline assignment: CDR1 MNHEY and CDR2 SMNVEV (reference sequence). Trimming took 2 bases from V and 2 from J, leaving 24 bases between them.

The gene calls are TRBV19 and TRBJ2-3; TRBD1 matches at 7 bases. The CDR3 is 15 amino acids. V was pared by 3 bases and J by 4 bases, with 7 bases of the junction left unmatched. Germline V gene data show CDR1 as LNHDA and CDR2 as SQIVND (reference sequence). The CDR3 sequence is CASSMTGQCSDTQYF. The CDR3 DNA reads TGTGCCAGTAGTATGACGGGACAGTGTTCAGATACGCAGTATTTT.

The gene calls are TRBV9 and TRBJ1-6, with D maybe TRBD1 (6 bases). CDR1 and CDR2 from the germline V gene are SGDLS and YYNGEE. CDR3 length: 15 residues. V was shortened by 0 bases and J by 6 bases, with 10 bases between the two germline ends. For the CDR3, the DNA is TGTGCCAGCAGCGTAGTGGACAGTACTAATTCACCCCTCCACTTT. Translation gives CASSVVDSTNSPLHF. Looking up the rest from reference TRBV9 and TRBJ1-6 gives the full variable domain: DSGVTQTPKHLITATGQRVTLRCSPRSGDLSVYWYQQSLDQGLQFLIQYYNGEERAKGNILERFSAQQFPDLHSELNLSSLELGDSALYFCASSVVDSTNSPLHFGNGTRLTVT.

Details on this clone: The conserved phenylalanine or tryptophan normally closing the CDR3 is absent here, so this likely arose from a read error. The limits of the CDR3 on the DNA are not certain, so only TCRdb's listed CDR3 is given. CDR3 loop: CASSGSGTGGFRDAL. V and J are TRBV2 and TRBJ2-7; no DNA check was done on the table's D call, TRBD1. Germline V gene lookup returns CDR1 SNHLY and CDR2 FYNNEI. The CDR3 is 15 amino acids long, termini counted.

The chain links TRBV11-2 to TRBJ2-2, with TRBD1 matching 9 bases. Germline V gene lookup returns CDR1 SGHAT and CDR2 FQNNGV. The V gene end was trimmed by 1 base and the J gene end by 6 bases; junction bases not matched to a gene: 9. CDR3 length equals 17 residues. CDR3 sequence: CASSLVGGQGIPGELFF. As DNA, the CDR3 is TGTGCCAGCAGCTTAGTAGGGGGACAGGGAATCCCCGGGGAGCTGTTTTTT.

CDR3 DNA: TGTGCCAGCAGTACGACAGGGCTCTATGGCTACACCTTC. Protein: CASSTTGLYGYTF. The chain links TRBV6-5 to TRBJ1-2; 7 positions match TRBD1. There are 13 residues in the CDR3. Trimming cost V 5 bases and J 4 bases; bases outside gene matches: 4. Germline V CDR1 and CDR2: MNHEY, SVGAGI.

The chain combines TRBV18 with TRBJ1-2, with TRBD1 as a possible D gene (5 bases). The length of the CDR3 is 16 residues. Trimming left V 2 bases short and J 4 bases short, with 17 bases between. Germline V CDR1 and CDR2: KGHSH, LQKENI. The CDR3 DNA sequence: TGTGCCAGCTCACCAACGGCGCAGGGTGATCTCTATGGCTACACCTTC. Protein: CASSPTAQGDLYGYTF.

CDR3 sequence reads: CASSQDRTSGVLDTQYF. The CDR3 bases are TGCGCCAGCAGCCAAGATAGGACTAGCGGGGTCTTAGATACGCAGTATTTT. The rearrangement links TRBV4-1 to TRBJ2-3; 12 positions agree with TRBD2. There are 17 residues in the CDR3. J gave up 5 bases and V 0 bases, and 6 bases lay outside the gene matches. Germline V gene lookup returns CDR1 MGHRA and CDR2 YSYEKL.

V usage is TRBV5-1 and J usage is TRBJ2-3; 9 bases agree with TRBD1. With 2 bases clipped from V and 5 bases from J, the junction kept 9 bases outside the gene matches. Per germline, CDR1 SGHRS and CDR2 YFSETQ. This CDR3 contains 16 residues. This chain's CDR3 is CASSLNLGQGRDTQYF. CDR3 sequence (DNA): TGCGCCAGCAGCTTAAACTTAGGACAGGGGAGAGATACGCAGTATTTT. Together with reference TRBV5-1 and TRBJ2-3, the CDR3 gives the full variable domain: KAGVTQTPRYLIKTRGQQVTLSCSPISGHRSVSWYQQTPGQGLQFLFEYFSETQRNKGNFPGRFSGRQFSNSRSEMNVSTLELGDSALYLCASSLNLGQGRDTQYFGPGTRLTVL.

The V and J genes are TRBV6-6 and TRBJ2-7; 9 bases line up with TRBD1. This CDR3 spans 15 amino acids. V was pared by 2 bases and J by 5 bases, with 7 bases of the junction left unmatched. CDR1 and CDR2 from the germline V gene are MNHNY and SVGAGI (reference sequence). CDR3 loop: CASSYEGDRVHEQYF. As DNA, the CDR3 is TGTGCCAGCAGTTACGAGGGGGACAGGGTACACGAGCAGTACTTC.

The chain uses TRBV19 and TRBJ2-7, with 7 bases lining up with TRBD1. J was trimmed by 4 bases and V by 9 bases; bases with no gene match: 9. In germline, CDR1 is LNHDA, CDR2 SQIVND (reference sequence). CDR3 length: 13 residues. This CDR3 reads CASRDSTTYEQYF. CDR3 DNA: TGTGCCAGCCGGGACAGTACAACTTACGAGCAGTACTTC.

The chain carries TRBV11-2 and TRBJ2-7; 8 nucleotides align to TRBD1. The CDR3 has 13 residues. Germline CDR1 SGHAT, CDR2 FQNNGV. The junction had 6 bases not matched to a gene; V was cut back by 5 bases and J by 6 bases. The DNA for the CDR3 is TGTGCCAGCAGCCGGGGACAGGTTTTCGAGCAGTACTTC. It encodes CASSRGQVFEQYF.

The CDR3 loop is CAWTYRFGELFF. Here the CDR3 DNA reads TGTGCCTGGACTTACCGGTTCGGGGAGCTGTTTTTT. V usage is TRBV30 and J usage is TRBJ2-2, with no clear D. The CDR3 runs to 12 residues. The V gene lost 4 bases and the J gene lost 7 bases, with 10 bases spanning the gap. CDR1 and CDR2 (germline): GTSNPN, SVGIG (reference sequence).

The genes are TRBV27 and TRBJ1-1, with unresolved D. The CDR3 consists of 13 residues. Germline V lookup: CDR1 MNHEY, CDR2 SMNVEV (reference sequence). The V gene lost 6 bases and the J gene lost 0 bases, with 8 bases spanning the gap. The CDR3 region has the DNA TGTGCCAGCAGACTAAATTTGAACACTGAAGCTTTCTTT. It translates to CASRLNLNTEAFF.

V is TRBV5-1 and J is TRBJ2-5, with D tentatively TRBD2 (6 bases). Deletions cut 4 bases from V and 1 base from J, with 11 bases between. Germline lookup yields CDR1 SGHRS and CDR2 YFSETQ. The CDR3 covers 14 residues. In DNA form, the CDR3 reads TGCGCCAGCAGCCCGGGACTCGTCCAAGAGACCCAGTACTTC. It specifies CASSPGLVQETQYF.

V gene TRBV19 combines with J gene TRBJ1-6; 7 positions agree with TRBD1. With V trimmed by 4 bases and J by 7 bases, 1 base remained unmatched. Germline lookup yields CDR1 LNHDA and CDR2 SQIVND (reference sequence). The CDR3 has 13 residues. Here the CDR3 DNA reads TGTGCCAGTAGTAACAGGGGCAATTCACCCCTCCACTTT. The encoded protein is CASSNRGNSPLHF.

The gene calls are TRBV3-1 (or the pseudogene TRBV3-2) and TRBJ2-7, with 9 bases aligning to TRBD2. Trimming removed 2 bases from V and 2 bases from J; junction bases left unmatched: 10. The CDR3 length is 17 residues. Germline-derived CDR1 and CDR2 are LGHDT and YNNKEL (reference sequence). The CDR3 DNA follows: TGTGCCAGCAGCCAACGACCTCTAGCGGGAAACACCTACGAGCAGTACTTC. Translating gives CASSQRPLAGNTYEQYF.

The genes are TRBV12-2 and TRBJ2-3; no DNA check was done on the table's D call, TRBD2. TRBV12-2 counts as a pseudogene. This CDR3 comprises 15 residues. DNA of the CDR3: TGTGCAAGTCTCCAACTAGCGGGAGGGGGAGATACGCAGTATTTT. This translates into CASLQLAGGGDTQYF.

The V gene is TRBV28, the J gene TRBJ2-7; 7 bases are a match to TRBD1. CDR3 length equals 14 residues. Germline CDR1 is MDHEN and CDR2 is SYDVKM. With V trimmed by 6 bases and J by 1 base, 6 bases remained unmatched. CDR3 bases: TGTGCCAGCAGCCCGGGACAGTGGTCCTACGAGCAGTACTTC. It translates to CASSPGQWSYEQYF.

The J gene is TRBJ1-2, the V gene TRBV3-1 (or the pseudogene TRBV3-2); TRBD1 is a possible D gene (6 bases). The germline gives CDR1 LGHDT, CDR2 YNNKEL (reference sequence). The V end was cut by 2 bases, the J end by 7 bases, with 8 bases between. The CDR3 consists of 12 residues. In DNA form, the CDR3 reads TGTGCCAGCAGCCAAAGGGGGGGTGGCTACACCTTC. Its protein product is CASSQRGGGYTF.

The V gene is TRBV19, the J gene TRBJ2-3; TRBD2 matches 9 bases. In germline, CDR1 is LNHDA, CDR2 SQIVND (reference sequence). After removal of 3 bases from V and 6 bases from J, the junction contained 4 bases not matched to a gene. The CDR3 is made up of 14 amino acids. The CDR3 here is CASSMTSGFDTQYF. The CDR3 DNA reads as TGTGCCAGTAGTATGACTAGCGGTTTTGATACGCAGTATTTT.

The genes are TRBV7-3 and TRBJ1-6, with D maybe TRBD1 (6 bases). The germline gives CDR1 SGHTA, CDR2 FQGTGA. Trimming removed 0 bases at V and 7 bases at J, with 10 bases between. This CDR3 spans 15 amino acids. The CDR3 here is CASSLTDSRNSPLHF. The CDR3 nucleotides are TGTGCCAGCAGCTTAACGGACAGTAGGAATTCACCCCTCCACTTT.

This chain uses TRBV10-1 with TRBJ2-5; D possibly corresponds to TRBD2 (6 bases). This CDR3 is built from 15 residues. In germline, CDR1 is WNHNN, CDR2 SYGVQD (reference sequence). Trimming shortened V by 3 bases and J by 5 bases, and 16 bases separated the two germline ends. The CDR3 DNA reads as TGCGCCAGCAGTGAAGGACTACTCGGGGTCGAGACCCAGTACTTC. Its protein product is CASSEGLLGVETQYF.

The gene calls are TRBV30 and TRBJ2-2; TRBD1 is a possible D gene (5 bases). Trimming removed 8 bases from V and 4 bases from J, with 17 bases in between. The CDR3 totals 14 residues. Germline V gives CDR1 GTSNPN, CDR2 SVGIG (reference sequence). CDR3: CARRQGLGTGELFF. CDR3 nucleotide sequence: TGTGCCCGACGGCAGGGTCTTGGCACCGGGGAGCTGTTTTTT.

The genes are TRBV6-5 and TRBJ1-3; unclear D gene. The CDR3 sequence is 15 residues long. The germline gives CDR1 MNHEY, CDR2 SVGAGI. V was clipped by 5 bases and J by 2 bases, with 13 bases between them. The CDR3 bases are TGTGCCAGCAGTCCCGGGATCGGAGCTGGAAACACCATATATTTT. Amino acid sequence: CASSPGIGAGNTIYF.

CDR3 region: CASSLSSGYYGYTF. CDR3 DNA sequence: TGTGCCAGCAGCTTGTCCTCGGGGTACTATGGCTACACCTTC. The rearrangement links TRBV11-2 to TRBJ1-2; D gene uncertain. The CDR3 contains 14 residues. V shed 3 bases and J shed 3 bases, with 11 bases lying between them. Germline values: CDR1 SGHAT, CDR2 FQNNGV. Supplemented by reference TRBV11-2 and TRBJ1-2, the full variable domain reads EAGVAQSPRYKIIEKRQSVAFWCNPISGHATLYWYQQILGQGPKLLIQFQNNGVVDDSQLPKDRFSAERLKGVDSTLKIQPAKLEDSAVYLCASSLSSGYYGYTFGSGTRLTVV.

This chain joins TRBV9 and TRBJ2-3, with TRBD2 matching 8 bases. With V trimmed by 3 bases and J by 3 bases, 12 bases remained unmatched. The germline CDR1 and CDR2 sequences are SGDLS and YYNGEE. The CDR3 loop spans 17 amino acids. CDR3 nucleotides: TGTGCCAGCAGCGGTGTACGGGGGGGCCGCCGGACAGATACGCAGTATTTT. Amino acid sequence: CASSGVRGGRRTDTQYF.

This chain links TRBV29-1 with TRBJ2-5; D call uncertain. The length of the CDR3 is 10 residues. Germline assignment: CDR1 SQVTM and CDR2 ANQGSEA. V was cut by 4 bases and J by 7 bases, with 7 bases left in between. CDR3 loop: CSVGAGTQYF. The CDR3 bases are TGCAGCGTTGGAGCCGGGACCCAGTACTTC. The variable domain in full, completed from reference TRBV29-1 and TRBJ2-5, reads SAVISQKPSRDICQRGTSLTIQCQVDSQVTMMFWYRQQPGQSLTLIATANQGSEATYESGFVIDKFPISRPNLTFSTLTVSNMSPEDSSIYLCSVGAGTQYFGPGTRLLVL.

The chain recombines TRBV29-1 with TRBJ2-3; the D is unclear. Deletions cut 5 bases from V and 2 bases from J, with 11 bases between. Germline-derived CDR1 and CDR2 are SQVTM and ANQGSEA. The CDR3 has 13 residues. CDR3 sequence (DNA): TGCAGCGTTAGTACAGACCACACAGATACGCAGTATTTT. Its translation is CSVSTDHTDTQYF.

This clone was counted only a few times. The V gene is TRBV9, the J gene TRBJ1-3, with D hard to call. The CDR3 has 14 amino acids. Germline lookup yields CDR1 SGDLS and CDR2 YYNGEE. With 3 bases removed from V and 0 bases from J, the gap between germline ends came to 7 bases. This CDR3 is CASSASGSGNTIYF. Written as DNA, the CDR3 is TGTGCCAGCAGCGCCTCGGGCTCTGGAAACACCATATATTTT.

CDR3: CASQETGSSYEQYF. CDR3 in DNA: TGTGCCAGCCAGGAGACGGGAAGCTCCTACGAGCAGTACTTC. This chain joins TRBV19 and TRBJ2-7; possibly TRBD2 for D (5 bases). The ends were cut back, 9 bases at V and 0 bases at J, with 15 bases in the middle. The CDR3 runs to 14 residues. CDR1 is LNHDA and CDR2 is SQIVND in the germline V gene (reference sequence). Supplemented by reference TRBV19 and TRBJ2-7, the full variable domain reads DGGITQSPKYLFRKEGQNVTLSCEQNLNHDAMYWYRQDPGQGLRLIYYSQIVNDFQKGDIAEGYSVSREKKESFPLTVTSAQKNPTAFYLCASQETGSSYEQYFGPGTRLTVT.

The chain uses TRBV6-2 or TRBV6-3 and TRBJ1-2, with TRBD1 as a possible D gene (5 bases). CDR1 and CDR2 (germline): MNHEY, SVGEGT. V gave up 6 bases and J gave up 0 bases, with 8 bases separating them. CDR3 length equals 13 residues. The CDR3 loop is CASSRTPNYGYTF. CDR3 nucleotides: TGTGCCAGCAGCCGGACACCTAACTATGGCTACACCTTC.